These 28 T cell receptor beta chains were all obtained from the same sample, sequenced in a study of regulatory T cells in long-lasting Graves disease. Time point of the sample: newly diagnosed GD, antithyroid drugs for less than 3 months. Preparation of the TCR library used RNA extracted from PBMCs. CDR3-region Arm-PCR and iRepertoire HTBI primers produced the TCR beta libraries. TCRdb redid the calling of the multiplex PCR reads with MiXCR, one entry per CDR3 protein. Here the sample spans around 320,000 distinct CDR3 sequences, over 15% being singletons. This same sample was also taken into another study, of T cells in Graves' hyperthyroidism and ophthalmopathy.

This specimen consisted of peripheral blood mononuclear cells (PBMCs), obtained at new diagnosis, from a patient treated with antithyroid drugs. The origin of the receptors is a man in his forties or fifties with Graves disease.

The chain carries TRBV20-1 and TRBJ2-3; D remains unclear. Trimming took 3 bases from V and 4 from J, leaving 14 bases between them. This CDR3 has 14 residues. Looked up from germline, CDR1 is DFQATT and CDR2 is SNEGSKA (reference sequence). The CDR3 DNA follows: TGCAGTGCTAGGTGGGCTATCAGTTCAGATACGCAGTATTTT. This codes for CSARWAISSDTQYF.

This clonotype was counted many times. V and J are TRBV20-1 and TRBJ2-3; TRBD2 aligns across 13 bases. The length of the CDR3 is 19 residues. Looked up from germline, CDR1 is DFQATT and CDR2 is SNEGSKA (reference sequence). Trimming cost V 0 bases and J 1 base; bases outside gene matches: 10. Here the CDR3 DNA reads TGCAGTGCTAGAGATAGAATGACTAGCGGGGGGCTACGCACAGATACGCAGTATTTT. It specifies CSARDRMTSGGLRTDTQYF.

This clonotype was counted at least ten times. The chain is built from TRBV7-9 and TRBJ2-3; tentative D call: TRBD1 (6 bases). Germline-derived CDR1 and CDR2 are SEHNR and FQNEAQ (reference sequence). The V end was cut by 7 bases, the J end by 0 bases, with 14 bases between. This CDR3 contains 15 residues. The CDR3 DNA reads TGTGCCAGCAACAGGGTTCCTTCTAGCACAGATACGCAGTATTTT. Its translation: CASNRVPSSTDTQYF.

The sample holds many counts of this clonotype. This rearrangement joins TRBV7-9 to TRBJ2-5; D is undetermined. Trimming took off 6 bases at V and 2 bases at J, with 10 bases between the two ends. This CDR3 has 13 amino acids. Germline-derived CDR1 and CDR2 are SEHNR and FQNEAQ (reference sequence). The DNA for the CDR3 is TGTGCCAGCAGTCACATCCGGCAAGAGACCCAGTACTTC. Translated, it gives CASSHIRQETQYF.

This clonotype has ten or more counts. This sequence joins TRBV3-2 and TRBJ2-7. TRBV3-2 corresponds to a pseudogene. The CDR3 has 12 amino acids. CDR3 in DNA: TGTGCCAGCAGCCAATCATCTTTCGAGCAGTACTTC. It specifies CASSQSSFEQYF.

The chain couples TRBV6-5 to TRBJ2-1, with 8 nucleotides matching TRBD2. The V and J ends lost 3 bases and 4 bases, in that order; junction bases with no gene match: 8. The CDR3 extends over 16 amino acids. Germline V gene lookup returns CDR1 MNHEY and CDR2 SVGAGI. The CDR3 loop is CASSYYRLASYNEQFF. The DNA of the CDR3 is TGTGCCAGCAGTTATTATCGACTAGCGTCTTACAATGAGCAGTTCTTC.

In this sample, this clonotype turned up many times. The CDR3 sequence: CASSSGHVWETQYF. DNA of the CDR3: TGTGCCAGCAGCTCTGGACACGTTTGGGAGACCCAGTACTTC. The chain joins TRBV7-3 to TRBJ2-5, with D perhaps matching TRBD1 (5 bases). The germline gives CDR1 SGHTA, CDR2 FQGTGA. The CDR3 extends over 14 amino acids. V dropped 4 bases and J dropped 5 bases, with 14 bases sitting between them.

There are many counts of this clonotype. The chain employs TRBV5-4 and TRBJ2-3; 14 bases align to TRBD2. J was trimmed by 1 base and V by 5 bases; bases with no gene match: 9. The CDR3 consists of 18 residues. The V gene's germline CDR1 is SGHNT and CDR2 YYREEE (reference sequence). CDR3 DNA sequence: TGTGCCAGCAGACCCGGGACTAGCGGGGGACTAGGCACAGATACGCAGTATTTT. Its translation is CASRPGTSGGLGTDTQYF.

This clonotype was seen at least ten times. The rearrangement links TRBV5-1 to TRBJ2-1; either TRBD1 or TRBD2 may fit D (6 bases each). Germline CDR1 SGHRS, CDR2 YFSETQ. Trimming pared 7 bases from V and 3 bases from J, leaving 14 bases between. The CDR3 has 14 amino acids. DNA for the CDR3: TGCGCCAGCTTCCCCGGGGGCTACTACAATGAGCAGTTCTTC. It is translated as CASFPGGYYNEQFF.

About this clonotype: This may arise from a read error, as a much more abundant clone is one base away. The rearrangement joins TRBV11-2 to TRBJ2-7; TRBD1 might be the D (6 bases). V lost 8 bases to trimming and J lost 4 bases, with 15 bases between them. The germline gives CDR1 SGHAT, CDR2 FQNNGV. CDR3 length: 13 residues. DNA of the CDR3: TGTGCCAGCGGATGGGACACCGCTTACGAGCAGTACTTC. Amino acids: CASGWDTAYEQYF. The variable domain in full, completed from reference TRBV11-2 and TRBJ2-7, reads EAGVAQSPRYKIIEKRQSVAFWCNPISGHATLYWYQQILGQGPKLLIQFQNNGVVDDSQLPKDRFSAERLKGVDSTLKIQPAKLEDSAVYLCASGWDTAYEQYFGPGTRLTVT.

V gene TRBV6-1 combines with J gene TRBJ1-1, with D perhaps TRBD1 (5 bases). Per germline, CDR1 MNHNS and CDR2 SASEGT. The CDR3 contains 14 residues. Trimming took off 5 bases at V and 3 bases at J, with 13 bases between the two ends. For the CDR3, the DNA is TGTGCCAGCAGTCCCGAGAGGGGTGACACTGAAGCTTTCTTT. Translated, it gives CASSPERGDTEAFF.

This clonotype came up a few times. The gene calls are TRBV20-1 and TRBJ2-7; TRBD1 matches at 7 bases. J was trimmed by 0 bases and V by 3 bases; bases with no gene match: 5. CDR3 length: 14 amino acids. CDR1 and CDR2 (germline): DFQATT, SNEGSKA (reference sequence). The CDR3 nucleotides are TGCAGTGCTAGGGGACAGCGAAGCTCCTACGAGCAGTACTTC. Translation gives CSARGQRSSYEQYF.

This clonotype was seen at least ten times. The chain recombines TRBV18 with TRBJ1-1, with 8 bases fitting TRBD1. V shed 4 bases and J 1 base; nucleotides not matched to a gene: 8. Germline values: CDR1 KGHSH, CDR2 LQKENI. The CDR3 contains 16 residues. The CDR3 region is CASSQGTGTANTEAFF. CDR3 coding DNA: TGTGCCAGCTCACAGGGGACAGGCACCGCGAACACTGAAGCTTTCTTT.

This clonotype was detected ten times or more. CDR3 amino acids: CAGLVGTAYGYTF. DNA of the CDR3: TGTGCCGGGCTCGTCGGGACAGCCTATGGCTACACCTTC. The V gene is TRBV2, the J gene TRBJ1-2; 7 positions match TRBD1. This CDR3 is built from 13 residues. V gave up 11 bases and J gave up 4 bases; unmatched junction bases: 10. Germline V lookup: CDR1 SNHLY, CDR2 FYNNEI.

About this clonotype itself: A much larger clone differs by one base, so this may be a read error. The chain has TRBV12-3 or TRBV12-4 and TRBJ1-1, with 9 bases matching TRBD1. The CDR3 spans 15 residues. CDR3 loop: CASRPGQGMGTETFF. CDR3 coding DNA: TGTGCCAGCAGACCCGGACAGGGGATGGGCACTGAAACTTTCTTT.

The table lists this clonotype with a count of one. The chain couples TRBV20-1 to TRBJ2-7, with 9 bases that match TRBD1. Trimming at V came to 5 bases and at J to 7 bases, leaving 12 bases not matched to a gene. Germline V lookup: CDR1 DFQATT, CDR2 SNEGSKA (reference sequence). The CDR3 totals 14 residues. CDR3 DNA: TGCAGTGCTCGCACCGGGACAGGGCTGGAGGAGCAGTACTTC. It translates to CSARTGTGLEEQYF.

The chain carries TRBV2 and TRBJ1-2; 8 nucleotides agree with TRBD1. Germline V gene sequence: CDR1 SNHLY, CDR2 FYNNEI. J gave up 12 bases and V 11 bases, and 8 bases lay outside the gene matches. The CDR3 spans 10 residues. The CDR3 DNA follows: TGTGCCGGTGACCAGGGGGCGAACACCTTC. This sequence encodes CAGDQGANTF.

This clonotype was observed a handful of times. The genes are TRBV4-2 and TRBJ2-1, with TRBD2 identical over 15 bases. The CDR3 consists of 17 residues. Germline loops: CDR1 LGHNA, CDR2 YNFKEQ. V lost 2 bases and J lost 6; bases outside the gene matches: 5. CDR3 DNA sequence: TGTGCCAGCAGCCAATTCGGACTAGCGGGGGGGCGCAATGAGCAGTTCTTC. This sequence encodes CASSQFGLAGGRNEQFF.

This chain connects TRBV9 to TRBJ2-1; TRBD2 agrees at 14 bases. The CDR3 contains 16 residues. V trimming: 0 bases; J trimming: 10 bases; junction bases outside the gene matches: 6. Germline lookup yields CDR1 SGDLS and CDR2 YYNGEE. The chain's CDR3 is CASSVATSGGAGEQFF. CDR3 nucleotide sequence: TGTGCCAGCAGCGTAGCGACTAGCGGGGGGGCAGGGGAGCAGTTCTTC.

This clonotype was seen only a few times. The V call is TRBV7-6, the J call TRBJ2-2; 9 nucleotides agree with TRBD2. This CDR3 comprises 17 residues. In germline, CDR1 is SGHVS, CDR2 FNYEAQ. Trimming removed 5 bases from V and 9 bases from J; junction bases left unmatched: 16. CDR3 nucleotide sequence: TGTGCCAGCAGCCCAGCGGGGGGTGCCAGGGGGACCAGGGAGCTGTTTTTT. This gives the protein CASSPAGGARGTRELFF.

This clonotype was counted only a few times. The V call is TRBV5-1, the J call TRBJ2-3; 9 bases match TRBD2. The V gene's germline CDR1 is SGHRS and CDR2 YFSETQ. The CDR3 runs to 15 residues. V lost 4 bases to trimming and J lost 7 bases; unmatched junction nucleotides: 10. The CDR3: CASSLGGGARNTQYF. CDR3 DNA sequence: TGCGCCAGCAGCCTAGGCGGGGGGGCCAGGAATACGCAGTATTTT. The entire variable domain, with the rest obtained from reference TRBV5-1 and TRBJ2-3, is as follows: KAGVTQTPRYLIKTRGQQVTLSCSPISGHRSVSWYQQTPGQGLQFLFEYFSETQRNKGNFPGRFSGRQFSNSRSEMNVSTLELGDSALYLCASSLGGGARNTQYFGPGTRLTVL.

There are many counts of this clonotype. V is TRBV6-2 or TRBV6-3 and J is TRBJ1-6, with D possibly TRBD1 on 5 matching bases. Germline V CDR1 and CDR2: MNHEY, SVGEGT. The CDR3 is made up of 12 amino acids. With 2 bases removed from V and 13 bases from J, the gap between germline ends came to 9 bases. The CDR3 loop reads CASSYIGGPLHF. The DNA of the CDR3 is TGTGCCAGCAGTTACATCGGGGGTCCCCTCCACTTT.

Note on this clonotype: This is likely an artifact of a read error, given a far larger clone one base away. The J gene is TRBJ2-7, the V gene TRBV7-3, with 10 bases fitting TRBD2. CDR1 is SGHTA, CDR2 FQGTGA, per germline. This CDR3 comprises 15 residues. The V gene end was trimmed by 2 bases and the J gene end by 5 bases; junction bases not matched to a gene: 6. Here the CDR3 reads CASSLGLAEIHEQYF. DNA for the CDR3: TGTGCCAGCAGCTTAGGACTAGCGGAGATCCACGAGCAGTACTTC.

This clonotype occurred many times. The rearrangement joins TRBV11-2 to TRBJ2-1; TRBD2 agrees at 10 bases. Germline CDR1 SGHAT, CDR2 FQNNGV. The CDR3 runs 16 residues. V lost 5 bases, J lost 9 bases, and 13 bases stayed unmatched. Here the CDR3 reads CASSLLPLAGVIEQFF. The CDR3 DNA sequence: TGTGCCAGCAGCCTACTCCCCCTAGCGGGGGTAATTGAGCAGTTCTTC.

This clonotype has a handful of counts. The chain has TRBV18 and TRBJ2-3; 12 bases match TRBD2. Germline V gene sequence: CDR1 KGHSH, CDR2 LQKENI. With 2 bases clipped from V and 0 bases from J, the junction kept 3 bases outside the gene matches. This CDR3 spans 17 amino acids. CDR3 sequence reads: CASSPTSGGPSTDTQYF. For the CDR3, the DNA is TGTGCCAGCTCACCAACTAGCGGGGGGCCCAGCACAGATACGCAGTATTTT.

This clonotype has at least ten counts. The chain is built from TRBV20-1 and TRBJ1-2; TRBD1 aligns across 9 bases. The CDR3 has 17 residues. V was pared by 5 bases and J by 0 bases, with 13 bases of the junction left unmatched. Germline CDR1 DFQATT, CDR2 SNEGSKA (reference sequence). The CDR3 nucleotides are TGCAGTGCTTCTCTCCTTTCCGGGACAGGGTCTAACTATGGCTACACCTTC. Translated: CSASLLSGTGSNYGYTF.

This clonotype was counted a few times. The chain joins TRBV7-6 to TRBJ2-1; 9 nucleotides line up with TRBD2. Germline CDR1 SGHVS, CDR2 FNYEAQ. CDR3 length equals 16 residues. Trimming at V came to 5 bases and at J to 4 bases, leaving 9 bases not matched to a gene. The CDR3 protein is CASSPGLATSYNEQFF. CDR3 bases: TGTGCCAGCAGCCCTGGACTAGCGACCTCTTACAATGAGCAGTTCTTC.

This clonotype occurred a few times. The chain is built from TRBV7-2 and TRBJ2-3, with TRBD1 matching over 9 bases. CDR3 length: 17 amino acids. J was trimmed by 2 bases and V by 5 bases; bases with no gene match: 11. From germline, CDR1 is SGHTA and CDR2 FQGNSA. CDR3 in amino acids: CASSTILGTGFTDTQYF. The CDR3 DNA reads as TGTGCCAGCAGCACAATCCTCGGGACAGGGTTCACAGATACGCAGTATTTT.